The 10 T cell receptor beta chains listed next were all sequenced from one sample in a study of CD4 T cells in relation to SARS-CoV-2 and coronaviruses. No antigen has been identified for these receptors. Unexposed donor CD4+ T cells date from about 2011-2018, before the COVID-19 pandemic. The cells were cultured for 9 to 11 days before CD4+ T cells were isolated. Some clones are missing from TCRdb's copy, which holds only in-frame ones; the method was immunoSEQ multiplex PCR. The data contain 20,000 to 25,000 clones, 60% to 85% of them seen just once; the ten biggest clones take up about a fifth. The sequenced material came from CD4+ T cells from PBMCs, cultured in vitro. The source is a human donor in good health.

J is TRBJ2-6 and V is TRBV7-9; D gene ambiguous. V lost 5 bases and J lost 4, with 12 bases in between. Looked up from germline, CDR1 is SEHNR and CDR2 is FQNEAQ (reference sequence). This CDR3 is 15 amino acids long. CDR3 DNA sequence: TGTGCCAGCAGCCGTAGGGCGCAAGGGGCCAACGTCCTGACTTTC. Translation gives CASSRRAQGANVLTF.

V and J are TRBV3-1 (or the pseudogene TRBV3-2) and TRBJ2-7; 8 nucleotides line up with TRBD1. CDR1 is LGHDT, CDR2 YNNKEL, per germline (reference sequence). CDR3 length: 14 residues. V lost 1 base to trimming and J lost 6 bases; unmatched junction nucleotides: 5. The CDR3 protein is CASSQGDRGREQYF. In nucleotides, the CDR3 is TGTGCCAGCAGCCAAGGAGACAGGGGCCGCGAGCAGTACTTC.

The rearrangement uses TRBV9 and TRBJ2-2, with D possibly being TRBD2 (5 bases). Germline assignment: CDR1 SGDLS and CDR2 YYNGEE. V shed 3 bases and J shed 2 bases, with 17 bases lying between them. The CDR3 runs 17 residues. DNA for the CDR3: TGTGCCAGCAGCGACCAACCCATCTCGGGAAACACCGGGGAGCTGTTTTTT. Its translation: CASSDQPISGNTGELFF.

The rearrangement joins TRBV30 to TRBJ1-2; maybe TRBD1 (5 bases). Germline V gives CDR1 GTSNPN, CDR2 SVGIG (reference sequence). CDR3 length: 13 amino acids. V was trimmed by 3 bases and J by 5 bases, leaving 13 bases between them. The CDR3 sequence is CAWSPGGTYGYTF. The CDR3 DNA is TGTGCCTGGAGCCCCGGGGGAACGTATGGCTACACCTTC.

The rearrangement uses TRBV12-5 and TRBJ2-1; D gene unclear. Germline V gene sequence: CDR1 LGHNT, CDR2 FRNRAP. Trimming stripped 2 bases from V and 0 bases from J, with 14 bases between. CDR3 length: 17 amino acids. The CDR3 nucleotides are TGTGCTAGTGGTTTGAATTCGGACCTCTACTCCTACAATGAGCAGTTCTTC. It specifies CASGLNSDLYSYNEQFF.

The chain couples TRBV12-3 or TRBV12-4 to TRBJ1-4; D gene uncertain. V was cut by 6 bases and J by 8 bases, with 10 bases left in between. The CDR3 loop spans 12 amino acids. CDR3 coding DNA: TGTGCCAGCAGCCGGAGTTGGGAAAAACTGTTTTTT. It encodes CASSRSWEKLFF.

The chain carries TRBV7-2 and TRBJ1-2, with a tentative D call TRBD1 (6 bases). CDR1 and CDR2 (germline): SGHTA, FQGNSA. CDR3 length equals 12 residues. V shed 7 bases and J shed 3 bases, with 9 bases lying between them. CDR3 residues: CASKRGDYGYTF. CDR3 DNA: TGTGCCAGCAAGAGGGGGGACTATGGCTACACCTTC.

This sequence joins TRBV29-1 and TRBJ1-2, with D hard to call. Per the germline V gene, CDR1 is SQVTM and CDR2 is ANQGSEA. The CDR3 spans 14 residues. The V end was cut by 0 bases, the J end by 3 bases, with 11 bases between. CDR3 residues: CSVEDPKSYYGYTF. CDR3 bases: TGCAGCGTTGAAGACCCCAAATCTTACTATGGCTACACCTTC.

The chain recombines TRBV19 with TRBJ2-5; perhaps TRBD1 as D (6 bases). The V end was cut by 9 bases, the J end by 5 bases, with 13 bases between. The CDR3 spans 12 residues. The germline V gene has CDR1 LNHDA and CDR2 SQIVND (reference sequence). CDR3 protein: CASGQRWETQYF. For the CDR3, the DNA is TGTGCCAGCGGACAGAGGTGGGAGACCCAGTACTTC.

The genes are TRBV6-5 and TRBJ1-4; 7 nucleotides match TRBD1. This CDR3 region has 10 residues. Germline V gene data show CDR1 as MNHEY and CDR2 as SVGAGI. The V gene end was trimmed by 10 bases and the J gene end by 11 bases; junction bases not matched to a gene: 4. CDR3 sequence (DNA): TGTGCCAACGGGACAGACAAACTGTTTTTT. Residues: CANGTDKLFF.